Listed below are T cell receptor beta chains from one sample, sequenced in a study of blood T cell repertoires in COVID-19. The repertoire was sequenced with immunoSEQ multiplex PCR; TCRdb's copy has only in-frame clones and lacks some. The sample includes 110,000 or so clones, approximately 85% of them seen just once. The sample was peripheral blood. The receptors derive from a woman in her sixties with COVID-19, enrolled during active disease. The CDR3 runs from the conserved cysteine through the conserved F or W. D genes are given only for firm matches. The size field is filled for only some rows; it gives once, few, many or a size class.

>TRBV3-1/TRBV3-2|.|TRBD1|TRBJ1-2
CASSQDAGGAGYTF
TGTGCCAGCAGCCAAGATGCAGGGGGTGCTGGCTACACCTTC
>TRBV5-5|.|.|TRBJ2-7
CASSSEGTFYEQYF
TGTGCCAGCAGCTCAGAAGGGACTTTCTACGAGCAGTACTTC
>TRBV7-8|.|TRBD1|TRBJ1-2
CASSTIPGTGDTF
TGTGCCAGCAGCACAATACCAGGGACAGGGGACACCTTC
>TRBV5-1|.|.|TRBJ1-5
CASSLEEIGNQPQHF
TGCGCCAGCAGCCTAGAAGAGATTGGCAATCAGCCCCAGCATTTT
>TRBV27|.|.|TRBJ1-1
CASSHPARGTEAFF
TGTGCCAGCAGTCATCCGGCTCGGGGCACTGAAGCTTTCTTT
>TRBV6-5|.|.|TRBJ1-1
CASSRGGGGNTEAFF
TGTGCCAGCAGTAGAGGGGGTGGAGGGAACACTGAAGCTTTCTTT
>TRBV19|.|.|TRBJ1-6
CASSTTWGEDYNSPLHF
TGTGCCAGTAGTACCACCTGGGGGGAAGACTATAATTCACCCCTCCACTTT
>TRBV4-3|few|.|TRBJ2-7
CASSQDPSGTPSSGEQYF
TGCGCCAGCAGCCAAGATCCGTCGGGGACACCGTCATCGGGGGAGCAGTACTTC
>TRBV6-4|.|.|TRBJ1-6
CASSVGTNSPLHF
TGTGCCAGCAGTGTAGGGACAAATTCACCCCTCCACTTT
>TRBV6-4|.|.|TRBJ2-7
CASSDSYIPSYEQYF
TGTGCCAGCAGTGACTCATACATACCGTCCTACGAGCAGTACTTC
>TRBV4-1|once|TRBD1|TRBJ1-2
CASSQDPGQVSYGYTF
TGCGCCAGCAGCCAAGATCCCGGACAGGTATCCTATGGCTACACCTTC
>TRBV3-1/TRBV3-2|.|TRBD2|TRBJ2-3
CASSPPGMTSGGTDTQYF
TGTGCCAGCAGCCCTCCAGGGATGACTAGCGGGGGGACAGATACGCAGTATTTT
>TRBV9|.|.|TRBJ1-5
CASSVGPQGNQPQHF
TGTGCCAGCAGCGTAGGCCCCCAGGGGAATCAGCCCCAGCATTTT
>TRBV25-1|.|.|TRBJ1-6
CASSWTEGNSPLHF
TGTGCCAGCAGTTGGACAGAAGGGAATTCACCCCTCCACTTT
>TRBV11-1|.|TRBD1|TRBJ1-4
CASSLTGANEKLFF
TGTGCCAGCAGCTTGACAGGGGCTAATGAAAAACTGTTTTTT
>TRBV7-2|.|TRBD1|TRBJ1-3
CASSLEDRVGNTIYF
TGTGCCAGCAGCTTAGAGGACAGGGTTGGAAACACCATATATTTT
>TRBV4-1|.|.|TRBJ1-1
CASSQDHRGTEAFF
TGCGCCAGCAGCCAAGATCATCGCGGCACTGAAGCTTTCTTT
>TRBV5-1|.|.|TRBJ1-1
CASSGPSKENTEAFF
TGCGCCAGCAGCGGGCCCTCCAAGGAAAACACTGAAGCTTTCTTT
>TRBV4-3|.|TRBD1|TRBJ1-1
CASSQQGADTEAFF
TGCGCCAGCAGCCAACAGGGGGCCGACACTGAAGCTTTCTTT
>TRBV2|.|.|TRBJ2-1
CATRNPGGPYNEQFF
TGTGCCACCCGTAATCCCGGGGGACCCTACAATGAGCAGTTCTTC
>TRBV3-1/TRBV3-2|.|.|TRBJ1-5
CASSTGGEDQPQHF
TGTGCCAGCAGCACGGGGGGGGAGGATCAGCCCCAGCATTTT
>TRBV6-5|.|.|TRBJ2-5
CASLLAFPETQYF
TGTGCCAGCTTGTTAGCGTTTCCAGAGACCCAGTACTTC
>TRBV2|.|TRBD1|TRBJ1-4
CASSRMDRVVGKLFF
TGTGCCAGCAGTAGAATGGACAGGGTGGTTGGAAAACTGTTTTTT
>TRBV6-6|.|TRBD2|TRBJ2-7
CASSYPLADPYEQYF
TGTGCCAGCAGTTATCCACTAGCGGACCCCTACGAGCAGTACTTC
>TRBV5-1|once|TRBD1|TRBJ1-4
CASSRTGWETNEKLFF
TGCGCCAGCAGCCGGACAGGGTGGGAAACTAATGAAAAACTGTTTTTT
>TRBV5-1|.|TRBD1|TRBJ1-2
CASSLVQGAHYGYTF
TGCGCCAGCAGCTTGGTACAGGGGGCTCACTATGGCTACACCTTC
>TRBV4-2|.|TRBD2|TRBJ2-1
CASSQDLTSGGNEQFF
TGTGCCAGCAGCCAAGATTTAACTAGCGGGGGCAATGAGCAGTTCTTC
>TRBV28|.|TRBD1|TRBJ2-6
CASGDRASGRVLTF
TGTGCCAGCGGCGACAGGGCTTCAGGGCGGGTCCTGACTTTC
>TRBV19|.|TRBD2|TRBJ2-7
CASSKFAREGEQYF
TGTGCCAGTAGTAAATTCGCCAGGGAGGGCGAGCAGTACTTC